This T cell receptor (beta chain) originates from a study of T cells in Graves' hyperthyroidism and ophthalmopathy. RNA transcripts gave rise to amplified TCR beta CDR3 regions. The HTBI primer set served for first-round RT-PCR of the TCR CDR3. In TCRdb, the multiplex PCR reads were re-called with MiXCR into one record per CDR3 protein. The profile shows hundreds of thousands of distinct CDR3 sequences, 14% of them singletons. Germline V gene sequence: CDR1 LNHDA, CDR2 SQIVND (reference sequence). The J segment lost 0 bases and the V segment lost 7 bases, leaving 4 bases of the junction unmatched. The CDR3 extends over 15 amino acids.

The genes are TRBV19 and TRBJ2-2, with 8 bases matching TRBD1. The material sequenced was blood. The clonotype was recovered from a woman in her 40s with Graves' hyperthyroidism. The CDR3 loop reads CASTPGQANTGELFF. CDR3 bases: TGTGCCAGTACCCCGGGACAGGCGAACACCGGGGAGCTGTTTTTT.